The rows below give T cell receptor beta chains drawn from one sample of a study of T cell changes during pregnancy in multiple sclerosis. This table comes from immunoSEQ multiplex PCR, and its TCRdb copy is limited to in-frame clones, with some not included. In the table there are over 70,000 clones, around 93% of which are singletons. Sequencing was performed on peripheral blood, taken in the first trimester of pregnancy. All receptors come from a female donor in good health, enrolled as a control in a pregnancy study. Each CDR3 is given without its conserved first and last residue. Each record gives: J gene, V gene, CDR3 protein.

j_gene: TRBJ2-1
v_gene: TRBV27
CDR3aa: ASTPRGTPYNEQF

j_gene: TRBJ1-6
v_gene: TRBV7-2
CDR3aa: ASSSPGQGSSPWNSPLH

j_gene: TRBJ1-5
v_gene: TRBV5-6
CDR3aa: ASSLDRGLRQPQH

j_gene: TRBJ2-7
v_gene: TRBV18
CDR3aa: ASSPRSSGQGAREQY

j_gene: TRBJ1-3
v_gene: TRBV6-1
CDR3aa: ASHPSGNTIY

j_gene: TRBJ2-7
v_gene: TRBV28
CDR3aa: ASCRLRDTPREQY

j_gene: TRBJ2-5
v_gene: TRBV5-1
CDR3aa: ASSFLGGSQETQY

j_gene: TRBJ2-5
v_gene: TRBV5-6
CDR3aa: ASSLGAAGGETQY

j_gene: TRBJ2-2
v_gene: TRBV6-5
CDR3aa: ASNSWETRTGELF

j_gene: -
v_gene: TRBV11-1
CDR3aa: ASSLGSYEQY

j_gene: TRBJ2-7
v_gene: TRBV15
CDR3aa: ATSIYGVGQGYEQY

j_gene: TRBJ1-2
v_gene: TRBV5-4
CDR3aa: ASSPPVTGNYGYT

j_gene: TRBJ1-2
v_gene: TRBV28
CDR3aa: ASRLSPYGYT

j_gene: TRBJ2-5
v_gene: TRBV5-5
CDR3aa: ASSFGDRDQETQY

j_gene: TRBJ1-4
v_gene: TRBV28
CDR3aa: ASRGGTANEKLF

j_gene: TRBJ2-3
v_gene: TRBV5-8
CDR3aa: ASRFRDSNTDTQY

j_gene: TRBJ2-3
v_gene: TRBV9
CDR3aa: ASSPQGLGTRYTDTQY

j_gene: TRBJ2-1
v_gene: TRBV9
CDR3aa: ASSEDPASGVNEQF

j_gene: TRBJ1-1
v_gene: TRBV19
CDR3aa: ASSVKRGIEAF

j_gene: TRBJ2-7
v_gene: TRBV6-5
CDR3aa: ASSYRQANYEQY

j_gene: TRBJ1-1
v_gene: TRBV19
CDR3aa: ASRGRQGKIGTEAF

j_gene: TRBJ2-1
v_gene: TRBV11-2
CDR3aa: ASSPGRSSYNEQF

j_gene: TRBJ1-3
v_gene: TRBV7-8
CDR3aa: ASSLGERVTIY

j_gene: TRBJ1-3
v_gene: TRBV7-2
CDR3aa: ASSLTGYGNTIY

j_gene: TRBJ1-2
v_gene: TRBV6-1
CDR3aa: ASRTASPYGYT

j_gene: TRBJ2-7
v_gene: TRBV7-9
CDR3aa: ASKSGSRGGSYEQY

j_gene: TRBJ2-1
v_gene: TRBV7-2
CDR3aa: ASGGGTGSYNEQF

j_gene: TRBJ2-1
v_gene: TRBV4-3
CDR3aa: ASSGAELSGYNEQF

j_gene: TRBJ2-7
v_gene: TRBV5-6
CDR3aa: ASSLGTGTYEQY

j_gene: TRBJ2-7
v_gene: TRBV6-5
CDR3aa: ASSYSGQGAGEQY

j_gene: TRBJ1-6
v_gene: TRBV4-1
CDR3aa: ASSQDRGISPLH

j_gene: TRBJ1-1
v_gene: TRBV28
CDR3aa: ASSLSFMNTEAF

j_gene: TRBJ2-2
v_gene: TRBV6-5
CDR3aa: ASSYSGTGGTGELF

j_gene: TRBJ1-5
v_gene: TRBV7-2
CDR3aa: ASSLEGIQPQH

j_gene: TRBJ2-3
v_gene: TRBV6-6
CDR3aa: ASSYYQQVRTDTQY

j_gene: TRBJ1-6
v_gene: TRBV28
CDR3aa: ATGKQGIYNSPLH

j_gene: TRBJ1-2
v_gene: TRBV28
CDR3aa: ASSLTGGRGYT

j_gene: TRBJ1-4
v_gene: TRBV6-5
CDR3aa: ASSSPSRGREKLF

j_gene: TRBJ1-4
v_gene: TRBV4-3
CDR3aa: ASSRRLLEVGEKLF

j_gene: TRBJ1-6
v_gene: TRBV7-8
CDR3aa: ASSPTGSYNSPLH

j_gene: TRBJ2-5
v_gene: TRBV18
CDR3aa: ASSPGQGAGETQY

j_gene: TRBJ2-5
v_gene: TRBV7-8
CDR3aa: ASSPRDKEETQY

j_gene: TRBJ1-1
v_gene: TRBV7-2
CDR3aa: ASSLSAGQGTEAF

j_gene: TRBJ1-4
v_gene: TRBV5-1
CDR3aa: ASRRDSEKLF

j_gene: TRBJ1-2
v_gene: TRBV5-4
CDR3aa: ASSLLMGEGYT

j_gene: TRBJ1-1
v_gene: TRBV4-1
CDR3aa: ASSRANTEAF

j_gene: TRBJ1-5
v_gene: TRBV7-2
CDR3aa: ASSLTGDQPQH

j_gene: TRBJ1-1
v_gene: TRBV5-4
CDR3aa: ASSFRQGATEAF

j_gene: TRBJ1-1
v_gene: TRBV7-9
CDR3aa: ASSSTGGMNTEAF

j_gene: TRBJ2-3
v_gene: TRBV9
CDR3aa: ASSVGDRSSTDTQY

j_gene: TRBJ1-2
v_gene: TRBV20-1
CDR3aa: SARINYGYT

j_gene: TRBJ1-1
v_gene: TRBV7-2
CDR3aa: ASSEGPRYTEAF